This TCR beta chain was sequenced in a study of response to subunit inactivated influenza vaccine. Trimming pared 1 base from V and 7 bases from J, leaving 26 bases between. The germline gives CDR1 DFQATT, CDR2 SNEGSKA (reference sequence). CDR3 length: 17 amino acids. This clonotype occurred once. A single record per CDR3 protein comes from TCRdb applying MiXCR to the RT-PCR reads. The sample shows hundreds of thousands of distinct CDR3 sequences, roughly 15% of them seen only once. The sample consisted of PBMCs from blood, taken 14 to 15 days before vaccination. The clonotype was recovered from a man between 45 and 60 years old who received an inactivated influenza vaccine. This chain connects TRBV20-1 to TRBJ2-7, with D perhaps matching TRBD1 (7 bases). The CDR3 DNA reads TGCAGTGCTAGAGGTCCCCGCGGGACAGTCGCCCCTGTGGAGCAGTACTTC. Its protein is CSARGPRGTVAPVEQYF.